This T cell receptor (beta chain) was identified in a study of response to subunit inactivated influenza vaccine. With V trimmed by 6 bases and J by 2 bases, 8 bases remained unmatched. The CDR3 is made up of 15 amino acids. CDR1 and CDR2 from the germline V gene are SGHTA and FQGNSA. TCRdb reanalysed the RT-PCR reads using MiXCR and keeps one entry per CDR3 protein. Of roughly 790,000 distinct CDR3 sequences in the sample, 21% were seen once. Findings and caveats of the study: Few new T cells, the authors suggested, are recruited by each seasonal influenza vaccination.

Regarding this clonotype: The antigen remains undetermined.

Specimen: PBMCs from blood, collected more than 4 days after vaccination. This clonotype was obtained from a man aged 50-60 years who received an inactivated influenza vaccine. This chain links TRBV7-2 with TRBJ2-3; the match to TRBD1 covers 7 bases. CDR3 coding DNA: TGTGCCAGCAGGATAGGACAGGTCTACACAGATACGCAGTATTTT. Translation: CASRIGQVYTDTQYF.